Each of the 22 T cell receptor beta chains below was sequenced from the same sample in a study of cytomegalovirus exposure and HLA in healthy donors (dated by TCRdb to the late 2010s). Library prep was done by the immunoSEQ multiplex PCR assay. The multiplex PCR relied on a mix of 60 forward primers for TCR Vbeta segments and 13 reverse primers for TCR Jbeta segments. What TCRdb holds here is the immuneACCESS table cut down to in-frame rearrangements. Part of the clones is not present; checked against another copy, under half of the missing clones reflect an unresolved V gene, and the others are unexplained. For this sample there are 100,000 to 150,000 clones; 78% appear just once. The top ten clones comprise approximately 3.8% of the sample. Source material: PBMCs. Source of these receptors: a man in his forties or fifties in good health and CMV-seronegative.

The chain joins TRBV7-9 to TRBJ2-7; D is unresolved. The CDR3 has 14 amino acids. V shed 1 base and J shed 3 bases, with 10 bases lying between them. Germline V gene lookup returns CDR1 SEHNR and CDR2 FQNEAQ (reference sequence). CDR3 in amino acids: CASSLGGSFYEQYF. The CDR3 nucleotides read TGTGCCAGCAGCTTAGGCGGTAGTTTCTACGAGCAGTACTTC.

This chain connects TRBV9 to TRBJ2-7; tentative D call: TRBD2 (6 bases). V was trimmed by 3 bases and J by 3 bases, leaving 16 bases between them. Per the germline V gene, CDR1 is SGDLS and CDR2 is YYNGEE. The CDR3 is 15 residues long. For the CDR3, the DNA is TGTGCCAGCAGCGCCCGGGAGAGAGGGAGCTACGAGCAGTACTTC. It is translated as CASSARERGSYEQYF.

The chain joins TRBV7-3 to TRBJ2-2, with D possibly being TRBD2 (6 bases). From germline, CDR1 is SGHTA and CDR2 FQGTGA. Trimming took off 5 bases at V and 6 bases at J, with 13 bases between the two ends. The CDR3 has 14 amino acids. CDR3 region: CASSLGTFPGELFF. DNA of the CDR3: TGTGCCAGCAGCCTAGGGACTTTCCCCGGGGAGCTGTTTTTT.

The chain carries TRBV5-6 and TRBJ1-5; 8 bases map to TRBD1. Germline assignment: CDR1 SGHDT and CDR2 YYEEEE. The CDR3 has 14 residues. V lost 0 bases to trimming and J lost 7 bases; unmatched junction nucleotides: 3. The DNA for the CDR3 is TGTGCCAGCAGCTTGGGGACAGGGTTCCAGCCCCAGCATTTT. It yields the protein CASSLGTGFQPQHF.

This clone was seen a handful of times. This chain connects TRBV7-8 to TRBJ2-5, with 9 bases aligning to TRBD2. This CDR3 contains 18 residues. With V trimmed by 4 bases and J by 5 bases, 17 bases remained unmatched. Per germline, CDR1 SGHVS and CDR2 FQNEAQ. The chain's CDR3 is CASSSERLGLARIETQYF. CDR3 bases: TGTGCCAGCAGCTCCGAGAGATTGGGACTAGCCAGGATCGAGACCCAGTACTTC.

CDR3 DNA sequence: TGCGCCAGCAGCCAAGATACTAGCGGGGGGTCTTTCACCTACGAGCAGTACTTC. Protein product: CASSQDTSGGSFTYEQYF. The rearrangement joins TRBV4-3 to TRBJ2-7; 12 nucleotides align to TRBD2. This CDR3 is 18 amino acids long. V was clipped by 0 bases and J by 2 bases; unmatched bases: 8. The germline gives CDR1 LGHNA, CDR2 YSLEER.

The gene calls are TRBV14 and TRBJ1-5, with D perhaps matching TRBD1 (6 bases). CDR1 is SGHDN and CDR2 is FVKESK in the germline V gene. The CDR3 has 13 residues. With 5 bases removed from V and 4 bases from J, the gap between germline ends came to 9 bases. The CDR3 sequence: CASSFRGNQPQHF. CDR3 DNA: TGTGCCAGCAGCTTCAGGGGTAATCAGCCCCAGCATTTT.

The J gene is TRBJ2-7, the V gene TRBV15; 8 bases align to TRBD1. Germline assignment: CDR1 LNHNV and CDR2 YYDKDF (reference sequence). This CDR3 has 15 amino acids. Unmatched junction bases numbered 6, after V lost 1 base and J lost 4 bases. The CDR3 loop is CATSRGGQGAYEQYF. The DNA of the CDR3 is TGTGCCACCAGCAGAGGGGGGCAGGGGGCATACGAGCAGTACTTC. Full variable domain (rest looked up from reference TRBV15 and TRBJ2-7): DAMVIQNPRYQVTQFGKPVTLSCSQTLNHNVMYWYQQKSSQAPKLLFHYYDKDFNNEADTPDNFQSRRPNTSFCFLDIRSPGLGDTAMYLCATSRGGQGAYEQYFGPGTRLTVT.

The chain combines TRBV10-1 with TRBJ1-5, with unresolved D. The CDR3 extends over 12 amino acids. V dropped 5 bases and J dropped 4 bases, with 6 bases sitting between them. CDR1 is WNHNN, CDR2 SYGVQD, per germline (reference sequence). The CDR3 loop is CASSTRNQPQHF. CDR3 coding DNA: TGCGCCAGCAGTACCAGGAATCAGCCCCAGCATTTT.

The rearrangement links TRBV14 to TRBJ1-1; D ambiguous. CDR1 and CDR2 from the germline V gene are SGHDN and FVKESK. Trimming left V 8 bases short and J 1 base short, with 11 bases between. The CDR3 consists of 13 residues. DNA of the CDR3: TGTGCCAGCGGCCGAACTAAGAACACTGAAGCTTTCTTT. Translation: CASGRTKNTEAFF.

This clone appeared once. This chain links TRBV2 with TRBJ2-7; 8 bases fit TRBD1. The CDR3 is 14 amino acids. Germline V gene lookup returns CDR1 SNHLY and CDR2 FYNNEI. V dropped 7 bases and J dropped 2; count of bases not matched to a gene: 7. CDR3 region: CASTLDRATYEQYF. The CDR3 DNA reads as TGTGCCAGCACCCTGGACAGGGCGACCTACGAGCAGTACTTC.

J is TRBJ2-7 and V is TRBV5-6; possible D gene TRBD1, 7 bases. The germline V gene encodes CDR1 SGHDT and CDR2 YYEEEE. The CDR3 is 14 amino acids. V shed 2 bases and J shed 0 bases, with 9 bases lying between them. The CDR3 bases are TGTGCCAGCAGCTTTCAGGGGGGCTCCTACGAGCAGTACTTC. Translation gives CASSFQGGSYEQYF.

The chain employs TRBV10-3 and TRBJ1-2, with D perhaps TRBD1 (6 bases). The CDR3 contains 16 residues. Looked up from germline, CDR1 is ENHRY and CDR2 is SYGVKD. V gave up 0 bases and J gave up 8 bases, with 19 bases separating them. This chain's CDR3 is CAISESSSPQGNGYTF. DNA of the CDR3: TGTGCCATCAGTGAGTCGAGTTCACCACAGGGAAACGGCTACACCTTC.

This clone has just a few counts. The chain couples TRBV7-9 to TRBJ2-5; 10 bases map to TRBD1. From germline, CDR1 is SEHNR and CDR2 FQNEAQ (reference sequence). The trim removed 8 bases at V and 4 bases at J, leaving 13 bases unmatched. The CDR3 has 16 residues. The chain's CDR3 is CASSTLRDRGSETQYF. The CDR3 DNA sequence: TGTGCCAGCTCAACCCTCCGGGACAGGGGATCAGAGACCCAGTACTTC.

The chain couples TRBV15 to TRBJ1-1, with D perhaps matching TRBD1 (5 bases). The CDR3 runs 16 residues. Germline assignment: CDR1 LNHNV and CDR2 YYDKDF (reference sequence). V lost 0 bases to trimming and J lost 4 bases, with 15 bases between them. CDR3 residues: CATSRDDWGGTTEAFF. The DNA for the CDR3 is TGTGCCACCAGCAGAGATGATTGGGGAGGGACCACTGAAGCTTTCTTT.

The rearrangement links TRBV7-6 to TRBJ1-5; weak D call: TRBD1 (5 bases). This CDR3 comprises 12 residues. V dropped 5 bases and J dropped 6 bases, with 8 bases sitting between them. Germline V lookup: CDR1 SGHVS, CDR2 FNYEAQ. This CDR3 is CASSDRGQPQHF. CDR3 in DNA: TGTGCCAGCAGCGATAGGGGTCAGCCCCAGCATTTT. The full variable domain, in which reference TRBV7-6 and TRBJ1-5 provide the parts outside the CDR3, is GAGVSQSPRYKVTKRGQDVALRCDPISGHVSLYWYRQALGQGPEFLTYFNYEAQQDKSGLPNDRFSAERPEGSISTLTIQRTEQRDSAMYRCASSDRGQPQHFGDGTRLSIL.

The V call is TRBV4-2, the J call TRBJ1-4; a weak D match, TRBD1 (5 bases). V lost 4 bases, J lost 3 bases, and 12 bases lay in between. Germline V gene data show CDR1 as LGHNA and CDR2 as YNFKEQ. This CDR3 has 15 amino acids. The CDR3 sequence is CASSPLWGANEKLFF. CDR3 sequence (DNA): TGTGCCAGCAGCCCCCTCTGGGGGGCTAATGAAAAACTGTTTTTT.

This clone has only a few counts. J is TRBJ2-1 and V is TRBV6-6; D perhaps matches TRBD1 (5 bases). Trimming removed 7 bases at V and 7 bases at J, with 14 bases between. The CDR3 is 13 residues long. Germline assignment: CDR1 MNHNY and CDR2 SVGAGI (reference sequence). This CDR3 is CASTDRSVNEQFF. In nucleotides, the CDR3 is TGTGCCAGCACAGACAGATCGGTGAATGAGCAGTTCTTC.

The V call is TRBV6-1, the J call TRBJ1-1; D gene uncertain. V lost 6 bases to trimming and J lost 1 base, with 12 bases between them. Per germline, CDR1 MNHNS and CDR2 SASEGT. This CDR3 contains 14 residues. CDR3 sequence reads: CASRKTSSNTEAFF. In nucleotides, the CDR3 is TGTGCCAGCAGGAAGACAAGTTCGAACACTGAAGCTTTCTTT.

The rearrangement links TRBV6-5 to TRBJ2-1, with 7 bases aligning to TRBD1. The CDR3 contains 15 residues. The trim removed 4 bases at V and 5 bases at J, leaving 8 bases unmatched. CDR1 is MNHEY and CDR2 is SVGAGI in the germline V gene. The CDR3: CASSFGTEAHNEQFF. The CDR3 DNA reads as TGTGCCAGCAGTTTCGGGACAGAGGCCCACAATGAGCAGTTCTTC.

The chain is built from TRBV2 and TRBJ2-7; TRBD2 aligns across 8 bases. The CDR3 covers 14 residues. Germline values: CDR1 SNHLY, CDR2 FYNNEI. After removal of 3 bases from V and 5 bases from J, the junction contained 6 bases not matched to a gene. CDR3 coding DNA: TGTGCCAGCAGTGAGGAGCGGGGGAGGCACGAGCAGTACTTC. Its protein is CASSEERGRHEQYF.

This clone appeared a single time. This sequence joins TRBV27 and TRBJ2-3, with 9 bases that match TRBD1. In germline, CDR1 is MNHEY, CDR2 SMNVEV (reference sequence). This CDR3 spans 14 amino acids. Losses at the gene ends were 5 bases for V and 4 bases for J; bases not matched to a gene: 4. CDR3 nucleotide sequence: TGTGCCAGCAGTACTAGGACAGGGGCAGATACGCAGTATTTT. It encodes CASSTRTGADTQYF.